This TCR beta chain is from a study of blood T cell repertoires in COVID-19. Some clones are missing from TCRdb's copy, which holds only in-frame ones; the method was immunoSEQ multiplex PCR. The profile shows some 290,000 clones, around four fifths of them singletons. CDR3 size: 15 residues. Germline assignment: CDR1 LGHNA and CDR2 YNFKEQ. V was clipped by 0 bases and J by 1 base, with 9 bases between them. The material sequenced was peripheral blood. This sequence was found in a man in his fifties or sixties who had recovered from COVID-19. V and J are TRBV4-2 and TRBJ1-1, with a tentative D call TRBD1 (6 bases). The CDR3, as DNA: TGTGCCAGCAGCCAAGAAGGGACACAGAACACTGAAGCTTTCTTT. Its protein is CASSQEGTQNTEAFF.